The 18 T cell receptor beta chains below come from one sample, sequenced in a study of human T cells and chemical hapten exposure. As to time point: pre-sensitization, week 0. Stated treatment: therapeutic diphenylcyclopropenone sensitization with weekly scalp DPC. TCRdb independently ran MiXCR on the RACE reads; one entry per CDR3 protein. The sample yields over 300,000 distinct CDR3 sequences, 5.1% seen once. Sequencing used whole blood, obtained in connection with sensitization to the hapten diphenylcyclopropenone (DPC). The receptors stem from a woman between 45 and 65 years old with alopecia areata. Some clones in this sample may be carry-over from other donors' samples.

There are many counts of this clonotype. The chain joins TRBV28 to TRBJ1-1; no clear D. Looked up from germline, CDR1 is MDHEN and CDR2 is SYDVKM. V was trimmed by 5 bases and J by 3 bases, leaving 7 bases between them. The CDR3 is 12 residues long. The CDR3 region is CASSRRDTEAFF. CDR3 in DNA: TGTGCCAGCAGTCGCAGAGACACTGAAGCTTTCTTT. Looking up the rest from reference TRBV28 and TRBJ1-1 gives the full variable domain: DVKVTQSSRYLVKRTGEKVFLECVQDMDHENMFWYRQDPGLGLRLIYFSYDVKMKEKGDIPEGYSVSREKKERFSLILESASTNQTSMYLCASSRRDTEAFFGQGTRLTVV.

In its sample, this clonotype was seen a few times. This sequence joins TRBV28 and TRBJ2-4; no definite D call. The CDR3 sequence is 14 residues long. V was clipped by 3 bases and J by 5 bases, with 11 bases between them. Looked up from germline, CDR1 is MDHEN and CDR2 is SYDVKM. This chain's CDR3 is CASSFARTENIQYF. The CDR3 nucleotides are TGTGCCAGCAGTTTTGCGAGAACCGAAAACATTCAGTACTTC.

J is TRBJ2-5 and V is TRBV6-5; D might be TRBD2 (6 bases). Germline V lookup: CDR1 MNHEY, CDR2 SVGAGI. The CDR3 has 13 amino acids. Trimming pared 5 bases from V and 3 bases from J, leaving 10 bases between. The CDR3 DNA sequence: TGTGCCAGCAGTCGGGACTCGGAAGAGACCCAGTACTTC. Its protein is CASSRDSEETQYF.

There are many counts of this clonotype. The chain recombines TRBV29-1 with TRBJ1-4; TRBD1 matches 9 bases. The germline CDR1 and CDR2 sequences are SQVTM and ANQGSEA. This CDR3 is built from 15 residues. The V segment lost 0 bases and the J segment 5 bases; nucleotides outside the gene matches: 4. The CDR3 DNA reads TGCAGCGTTGAAGATTTGGGACAGGGAAATGAAAAACTGTTTTTT. Amino acid sequence: CSVEDLGQGNEKLFF.

This clonotype appeared many times. The J gene is TRBJ1-1, the V gene TRBV12-3 or TRBV12-4; tentatively, D is TRBD1 (6 bases). The length of the CDR3 is 14 residues. The V gene lost 4 bases and the J gene lost 4 bases, with 13 bases spanning the gap. CDR3 amino acids: CASSSTGVGTEAFF. The CDR3 DNA is TGTGCCAGCAGTTCGACAGGCGTGGGCACTGAAGCTTTCTTT.

This clonotype was picked up many times. This rearrangement joins TRBV6-6 to TRBJ2-7, with D perhaps being TRBD1 or TRBD2 (6 bases each). Per germline, CDR1 MNHNY and CDR2 SVGAGI (reference sequence). The CDR3 runs 16 residues. V lost 0 bases, J lost 0 bases, and 12 bases lay in between. The CDR3 is CASSYSRGRFSYEQYF. CDR3 DNA: TGTGCCAGCAGTTACTCTCGGGGGCGTTTCTCCTACGAGCAGTACTTC.

This clonotype showed up many times. V gene TRBV30 combines with J gene TRBJ2-3; a weak D match, TRBD1 (5 bases). Germline V CDR1 and CDR2: GTSNPN, SVGIG (reference sequence). V shed 3 bases and J shed 5 bases, with 9 bases lying between them. This CDR3 contains 12 residues. CDR3 protein: CAWSPQGDTQYF. Written as DNA, the CDR3 is TGTGCCTGGAGCCCCCAGGGAGATACGCAGTATTTT.

This clonotype was counted a few times. This chain joins TRBV12-3 or TRBV12-4 and TRBJ2-1; 8 bases are a match to TRBD2. CDR3 length equals 17 residues. V was clipped by 3 bases and J by 1 base; unmatched bases: 8. The CDR3 is CASSLGGGRRSYNEQFF. CDR3 bases: TGTGCCAGCAGTTTGGGCGGCGGGAGGAGGTCCTACAATGAGCAGTTCTTC.

This chain uses TRBV20-1 with TRBJ2-3; 9 bases are shared with TRBD2. The trim removed 8 bases at V and 3 bases at J, leaving 9 bases unmatched. Germline assignment: CDR1 DFQATT and CDR2 SNEGSKA (reference sequence). The CDR3 is made up of 14 amino acids. The CDR3 is CSIKRGARTDTQYF. The CDR3 bases are TGCAGTATCAAGCGGGGGGCGAGGACAGATACGCAGTATTTT.

In its sample, this clonotype was seen many times. The V call is TRBV2, the J call TRBJ2-2; D remains ambiguous. CDR1 is SNHLY and CDR2 is FYNNEI in the germline V gene. Trimming removed 8 bases at V and 11 bases at J, with 15 bases between. The CDR3 is 12 residues long. In nucleotides, the CDR3 is TGTGCCAGCGGTCCCTATGTTACCGAGCTGTTTTTT. This gives the protein CASGPYVTELFF.

This clonotype has ten or more counts. J is TRBJ1-5 and V is TRBV19; D may be TRBD1 (6 bases). This CDR3 contains 16 residues. In germline, CDR1 is LNHDA, CDR2 SQIVND (reference sequence). Trimming shortened V by 8 bases and J by 2 bases, and 19 bases separated the two germline ends. The CDR3: CASHGGALGGNQPQHF. CDR3 bases: TGTGCCAGTCATGGGGGGGCCCTTGGGGGCAATCAGCCCCAGCATTTT.

In its sample, this clonotype was seen a few times. V is TRBV7-8 and J is TRBJ1-2; no clear D gene. Looked up from germline, CDR1 is SGHVS and CDR2 is FQNEAQ. The CDR3 contains 14 residues. V was pared by 4 bases and J by 8 bases, with 17 bases between. The CDR3 reads CASSSSTVVGGYTF. The CDR3 bases are TGTGCCAGCAGCTCATCCACCGTGGTGGGAGGCTACACCTTC.

This chain connects TRBV5-1 to TRBJ2-3, with a possible D match to TRBD2 (5 bases). The CDR3 is made up of 15 amino acids. Trimming stripped 1 base from V and 3 bases from J, with 12 bases between. Germline V gives CDR1 SGHRS, CDR2 YFSETQ. CDR3 in DNA: TGCGCCAGCAGCTTGCGAGGGAAGGGAACAGATACGCAGTATTTT. Translation gives CASSLRGKGTDTQYF.

In this sample, this clonotype turned up a few times. The rearrangement joins TRBV7-2 to TRBJ2-1, with 13 bases matching TRBD2. The CDR3 spans 15 residues. Germline values: CDR1 SGHTA, CDR2 FQGNSA. The trim removed 5 bases at V and 7 bases at J, leaving 5 bases unmatched. CDR3 protein: CASSQLAGGQNEQFF. CDR3 in DNA: TGTGCCAGCAGCCAACTAGCGGGGGGGCAGAATGAGCAGTTCTTC.

This clonotype turned up a few times. The chain recombines TRBV20-1 with TRBJ2-6, with 8 bases lining up with TRBD2. J gave up 0 bases and V 2 bases, and 6 bases lay outside the gene matches. The germline gives CDR1 DFQATT, CDR2 SNEGSKA (reference sequence). There are 17 residues in the CDR3. DNA of the CDR3: TGCAGTGCTAGAAGCTTAGCGGGATACTCTGGGGCCAACGTCCTGACTTTC. Translating gives CSARSLAGYSGANVLTF.

The sample holds a few counts of this clonotype. V and J are TRBV6-5 and TRBJ1-2, with 10 bases matching TRBD1. The CDR3 has 14 residues. Trimming took 4 bases from V and 9 from J; bases not matched to a gene: 8. Germline values: CDR1 MNHEY, CDR2 SVGAGI. CDR3 region: CASSWDRGKLSYTF. In DNA form, the CDR3 reads TGTGCCAGCAGTTGGGACAGGGGAAAATTGAGCTACACCTTC.

This clonotype was seen more than once but under ten times. This chain joins TRBV9 and TRBJ2-1, with 8 bases aligning to TRBD2. This CDR3 has 16 residues. Germline CDR1 and CDR2: SGDLS and YYNGEE. V gave up 4 bases and J gave up 4 bases; unmatched junction bases: 10. The chain's CDR3 is CASSPPSGPAYNEQFF. The CDR3 nucleotides are TGTGCCAGCAGCCCACCTAGCGGGCCGGCGTACAATGAGCAGTTCTTC.

This rearrangement joins TRBV3-1 to TRBJ1-2; no reliable D call. This CDR3 spans 11 amino acids. The V gene's germline CDR1 is LGHDT and CDR2 YNNKEL (reference sequence). V was cut by 1 base and J by 8 bases, with 5 bases left in between. In DNA form, the CDR3 reads TGTGCCAGCAGCCAAGTGAACGGCTACACCTTC. Amino acids: CASSQVNGYTF. Full variable domain (rest looked up from reference TRBV3-1 and TRBJ1-2): DTAVSQTPKYLVTQMGNDKSIKCEQNLGHDTMYWYKQDSKKFLKIMFSYNNKELIINETVPNRFSPKSPDKAHLNLHINSLELGDSAVYFCASSQVNGYTFGSGTRLTVV.